These 21 T cell receptor beta chains originate from one sample sequenced in a study of blood T cell repertoires in COVID-19. Assay used: immunoSEQ multiplex PCR; TCRdb lists only in-frame clones, some missing. This table holds 150,000 to 200,000 clones, roughly 80% found once. Sequenced input: peripheral blood. Receptors were obtained from a man aged 55 to 70 with acute or convalescent COVID-19.

This clone was seen a few times. The chain combines TRBV5-1 with TRBJ1-4; D is ambiguous. V was clipped by 1 base and J by 4 bases, with 5 bases between them. Germline CDR1 is SGHRS and CDR2 is YFSETQ. This CDR3 has 13 residues. The CDR3, as DNA: TGCGCCAGCAGCTTGCGCAGTAATGAAAAACTGTTTTTT. Residues: CASSLRSNEKLFF.

This chain uses TRBV10-2 with TRBJ2-7, with a possible D match to TRBD2 (6 bases). This CDR3 region has 14 residues. Germline CDR1 WSHSY, CDR2 SAAADI. CDR3 nucleotides: TGCCCCACCAGCGGACTCGGGGGAAACTACGAGCAGTACTTC. Translation gives CPTSGLGGNYEQYF.

Only one count was recorded for this clone. The genes are TRBV24-1 and TRBJ2-7; weak D call: TRBD1 (6 bases). The ends were cut back, 3 bases at V and 10 bases at J, with 12 bases in the middle. Germline values: CDR1 KGHDR, CDR2 SFDVKD. The CDR3 length is 12 residues. The CDR3 DNA sequence: TGTGCCACCAGTGATGAGACAGGCAGACAGTACTTC. Residues: CATSDETGRQYF.

The chain recombines TRBV7-2 with TRBJ1-1; TRBD1 is a possible D gene (5 bases). The CDR3 runs 14 residues. Germline V gene data show CDR1 as SGHTA and CDR2 as FQGNSA. Trimming left V 2 bases short and J 4 bases short, with 11 bases between. The CDR3 DNA sequence: TGTGCCAGCAGCTTATTTCAGGGAGGCACTGAAGCTTTCTTT. Translation gives CASSLFQGGTEAFF.

To note about this clone: The same CDR3 arises from other DNA sequences in this sample as well. The J gene is TRBJ1-4, the V gene TRBV6-6; D unresolved. Trimming stripped 0 bases from V and 1 base from J, with 6 bases between. Germline CDR1 is MNHNY and CDR2 is SVGAGI (reference sequence). The CDR3 is 15 amino acids. CDR3 sequence: CASSYSSGTNEKLFF. In DNA, the CDR3 is TGTGCCAGCAGTTACTCGTCCGGAACTAATGAAAAACTGTTTTTT.

The V gene is TRBV6-5, the J gene TRBJ2-5; 9 bases map to TRBD1. Germline assignment: CDR1 MNHEY and CDR2 SVGAGI. There are 13 residues in the CDR3. J was trimmed by 5 bases and V by 6 bases; bases with no gene match: 4. The CDR3 coding sequence is TGTGCCAGCAGCACAGGGGGCAGGGAGACCCAGTACTTC. Amino acid sequence: CASSTGGRETQYF.

This sequence joins TRBV24-1 and TRBJ2-5; 8 bases agree with TRBD1. The CDR3 sequence is 15 residues long. CDR1 is KGHDR, CDR2 SFDVKD, per germline. V shed 5 bases and J 4 bases; nucleotides not matched to a gene: 8. This CDR3 reads CATSVSTGVGETQYF. The CDR3 DNA is TGTGCCACCAGTGTTTCGACAGGGGTGGGAGAGACCCAGTACTTC.

The chain recombines TRBV19 with TRBJ2-1; possible D gene TRBD2, 5 bases. CDR1 LNHDA and CDR2 SQIVND come from the germline V gene (reference sequence). The CDR3 covers 13 residues. Deletions cut 7 bases from V and 10 bases from J, with 17 bases between. The CDR3, as DNA: TGTGCCAGTACCCACGTGGACTCCCTCGAGCAGTTCTTC. Amino acids: CASTHVDSLEQFF. Looking up the rest from reference TRBV19 and TRBJ2-1 gives the full variable domain: DGGITQSPKYLFRKEGQNVTLSCEQNLNHDAMYWYRQDPGQGLRLIYYSQIVNDFQKGDIAEGYSVSREKKESFPLTVTSAQKNPTAFYLCASTHVDSLEQFFGPGTRLTVL.

The chain combines TRBV28 with TRBJ1-5; TRBD1 aligns across 7 bases. V shed 6 bases, J shed 3 bases, and the junction held 2 bases outside the gene matches. The germline gives CDR1 MDHEN, CDR2 SYDVKM. CDR3 size: 13 residues. The CDR3 nucleotides are TGTGCCAGCAGGACAGGGATCAATCAGCCCCAGCATTTT. It codes for CASRTGINQPQHF.

The chain carries TRBV24-1 and TRBJ2-3; TRBD2 agrees at 12 bases. V was clipped by 2 bases and J by 2 bases; unmatched bases: 10. Germline V gene lookup returns CDR1 KGHDR and CDR2 SFDVKD. The CDR3 loop spans 19 amino acids. The CDR3 bases are TGTGCCACCAGTGATTCGGGACTAGCGGGCTTTGCCCTCACAGATACGCAGTATTTT. As protein: CATSDSGLAGFALTDTQYF.

The gene calls are TRBV18 and TRBJ1-1; unclear D gene. The germline V gene encodes CDR1 KGHSH and CDR2 LQKENI. V lost 0 bases and J lost 7, with 9 bases in between. The CDR3 loop spans 13 amino acids. The CDR3 bases are TGTGCCAGCTCACCACCGGCCCGGGGTGAAGCTTTCTTT. It yields the protein CASSPPARGEAFF.

CDR3: CASSTKQGRNSPLHF. CDR3 DNA: TGTGCCAGTAGTACTAAACAGGGAAGGAATTCACCCCTCCACTTT. The chain joins TRBV19 to TRBJ1-6, with a weak D call TRBD1 (6 bases). The CDR3 consists of 15 residues. The germline V and J ends were trimmed by 4 bases and 7 bases, with 14 bases remaining between them. Germline CDR1 reads LNHDA; CDR2 reads SQIVND (reference sequence).

This clone was found a few times. The chain uses TRBV7-9 and TRBJ2-3, with a possible D match to TRBD2 (6 bases). V shed 1 base and J shed 4 bases, with 15 bases lying between them. The CDR3 is made up of 16 amino acids. Germline V gene data show CDR1 as SEHNR and CDR2 as FQNEAQ (reference sequence). The CDR3 loop reads CASSLVAGTSADTQYF. Here the CDR3 DNA reads TGTGCCAGCAGCTTAGTGGCCGGGACTTCAGCAGATACGCAGTATTTT.

The V gene is TRBV9, the J gene TRBJ1-1, with D possibly being TRBD1 (5 bases). The CDR3 is made up of 15 amino acids. The V end lost 0 bases, the J end lost 1 base, and 10 bases lay between the germline ends. The germline gives CDR1 SGDLS, CDR2 YYNGEE. CDR3 nucleotide sequence: TGTGCCAGCAGCGTAGGTGGACAAGAGAACACTGAAGCTTTCTTT. Encoded protein: CASSVGGQENTEAFF.

The chain has TRBV3-1 (or the pseudogene TRBV3-2) and TRBJ1-2; possible D gene TRBD1, 5 bases. CDR1 is LGHDT, CDR2 YNNKEL, per germline (reference sequence). The CDR3 is made up of 15 amino acids. Trimming cost V 3 bases and J 0 bases, with 11 bases left between them. CDR3 nucleotide sequence: TGTGCCAGCAGCCACCGACAGCGATCTAACTATGGCTACACCTTC. It yields the protein CASSHRQRSNYGYTF.

The rearrangement joins TRBV19 to TRBJ1-6, with D possibly TRBD1 on 6 matching bases. Germline loops: CDR1 LNHDA, CDR2 SQIVND (reference sequence). CDR3 length: 15 amino acids. Trimming shortened V by 3 bases and J by 9 bases, and 15 bases separated the two germline ends. CDR3 amino acids: CASSIRGTEGSPLHF. CDR3 bases: TGTGCCAGTAGTATCAGGGGCACTGAGGGTTCACCCCTCCACTTT. The whole variable domain, remainder taken from reference TRBV19 and TRBJ1-6, is DGGITQSPKYLFRKEGQNVTLSCEQNLNHDAMYWYRQDPGQGLRLIYYSQIVNDFQKGDIAEGYSVSREKKESFPLTVTSAQKNPTAFYLCASSIRGTEGSPLHFGNGTRLTVT.

This clone was seen many times. This chain uses TRBV2 with TRBJ2-5; 9 bases are shared with TRBD1. Germline CDR1 is SNHLY and CDR2 is FYNNEI. The CDR3 is 13 amino acids. The trim removed 4 bases at V and 7 bases at J, leaving 4 bases unmatched. CDR3 residues: CASSGTGEGTQYF. CDR3 in DNA: TGTGCCAGCAGTGGGACAGGGGAAGGGACCCAGTACTTC.

V and J are TRBV29-1 and TRBJ1-1; 8 nucleotides match TRBD1. CDR1 SQVTM and CDR2 ANQGSEA come from the germline V gene. Trimming at V came to 5 bases and at J to 1 base, leaving 3 bases not matched to a gene. There are 13 residues in the CDR3. The CDR3 loop reads CSVLTGANTEAFF. DNA of the CDR3: TGCAGCGTTTTGACAGGGGCGAACACTGAAGCTTTCTTT.

The chain couples TRBV6-5 to TRBJ2-7; 7 bases match TRBD1. Per germline, CDR1 MNHEY and CDR2 SVGAGI. V was pared by 0 bases and J by 2 bases, with 1 base of the junction left unmatched. This CDR3 has 14 amino acids. The CDR3 coding sequence is TGTGCCAGCAGTTACTCACAGGGGACCTACGAGCAGTACTTC. Its protein is CASSYSQGTYEQYF.

This CDR3 reads CASSLGQAYYEQYF. In nucleotides, the CDR3 is TGTGCCAGCAGCTTGGGACAGGCGTACTACGAGCAGTACTTC. The gene calls are TRBV6-5 and TRBJ2-7; 8 bases are shared with TRBD1. This CDR3 has 14 residues. The germline V gene has CDR1 MNHEY and CDR2 SVGAGI. V lost 6 bases, J lost 3 bases, and 7 bases stayed unmatched.

This clone has just one count. This rearrangement joins TRBV6-5 to TRBJ2-7; 9 nucleotides line up with TRBD2. The CDR3 totals 13 residues. Germline CDR1 and CDR2: MNHEY and SVGAGI. Losses at the gene ends were 6 bases for V and 3 bases for J; bases not matched to a gene: 3. The CDR3 sequence is CASRPSGIYEQYF. The CDR3 region has the DNA TGTGCCAGCAGGCCTAGCGGGATCTACGAGCAGTACTTC.